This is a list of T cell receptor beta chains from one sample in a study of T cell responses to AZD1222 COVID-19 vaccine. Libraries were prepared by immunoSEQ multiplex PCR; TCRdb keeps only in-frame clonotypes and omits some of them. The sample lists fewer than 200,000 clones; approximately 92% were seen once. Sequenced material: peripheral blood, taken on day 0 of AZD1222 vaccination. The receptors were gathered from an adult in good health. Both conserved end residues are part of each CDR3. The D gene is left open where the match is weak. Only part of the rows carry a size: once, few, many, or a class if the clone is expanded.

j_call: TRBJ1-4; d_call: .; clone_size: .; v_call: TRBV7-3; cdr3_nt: TGTGCCAGCAGCCCAATAGGGCGCCTCCAAAATGAAAAACTGTTTTTT; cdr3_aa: CASSPIGRLQNEKLFF
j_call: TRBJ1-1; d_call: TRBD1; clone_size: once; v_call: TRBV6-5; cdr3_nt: TGTGCCAGCAGCTTGGACAGGGGATGGACTGAAGCTTTCTTT; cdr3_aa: CASSLDRGWTEAFF
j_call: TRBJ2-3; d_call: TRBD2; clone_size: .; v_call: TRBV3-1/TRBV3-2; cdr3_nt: TGTGCCAGCAGCCAAGAATTGAGACTAGCGGTTAATCCTTCTAGCACAGATACGCAGTATTTT; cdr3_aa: CASSQELRLAVNPSSTDTQYF
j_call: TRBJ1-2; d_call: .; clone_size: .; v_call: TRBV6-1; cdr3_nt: TGTGCCAGCGGTGAGGTCTGGGAGAGGACTAACTATGGCTACACCTTC; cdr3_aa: CASGEVWERTNYGYTF
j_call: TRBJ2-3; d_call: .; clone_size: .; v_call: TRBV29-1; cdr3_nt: TGCAGCGTTGAAGATGAAAGGGGCACAGATACGCAGTATTTT; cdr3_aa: CSVEDERGTDTQYF
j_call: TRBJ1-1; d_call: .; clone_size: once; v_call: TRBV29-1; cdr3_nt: TGCAGCGGCCAAGACACTGAAGCTTTCTTT; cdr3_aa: CSGQDTEAFF
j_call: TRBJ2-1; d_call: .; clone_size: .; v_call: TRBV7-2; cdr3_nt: TGTGCCAGCAGCTCGTACTATCGAGCTGAGCAGTTCTTC; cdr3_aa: CASSSYYRAEQFF
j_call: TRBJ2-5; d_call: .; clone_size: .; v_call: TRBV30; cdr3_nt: TGTGCCTGGACTGGCCAGTTCCAAGAGACCCAGTACTTC; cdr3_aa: CAWTGQFQETQYF
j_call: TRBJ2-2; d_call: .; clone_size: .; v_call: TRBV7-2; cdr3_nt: TGTGCCAGCAGTTTTACAGACACCGGGGAGCTGTTTTTT; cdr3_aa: CASSFTDTGELFF
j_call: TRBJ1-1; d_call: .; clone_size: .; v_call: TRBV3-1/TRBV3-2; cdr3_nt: TGTGCCAGCAGCCAAGTTCGGGTAGTGAACACTGAAGCTTTCTTT; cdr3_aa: CASSQVRVVNTEAFF
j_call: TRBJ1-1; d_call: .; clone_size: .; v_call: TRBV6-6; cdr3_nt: TGTGCCAGCAGTTACATGGAGAACACTGAAGCTTTCTTT; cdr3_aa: CASSYMENTEAFF
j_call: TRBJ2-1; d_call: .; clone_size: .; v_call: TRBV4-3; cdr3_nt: TGCGCCAGCAGCCAAGAACGGACTTATTCCTACAATGAGCAGTTCTTC; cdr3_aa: CASSQERTYSYNEQFF
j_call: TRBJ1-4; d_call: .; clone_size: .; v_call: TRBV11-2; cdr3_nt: TGTGCCAGCAGCTTAGTCGCCGAAAAACTGTTTTTT; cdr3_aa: CASSLVAEKLFF
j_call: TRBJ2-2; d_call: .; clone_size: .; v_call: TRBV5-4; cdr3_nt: TGTGCCAGCAGCTTGGGGTTTCCAATCACCGGGGAGCTGTTTTTT; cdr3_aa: CASSLGFPITGELFF
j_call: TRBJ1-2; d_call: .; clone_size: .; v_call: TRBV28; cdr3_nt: TGTGCCAGCCGGGACAAAAACTATGGCTACACCTTC; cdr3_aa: CASRDKNYGYTF
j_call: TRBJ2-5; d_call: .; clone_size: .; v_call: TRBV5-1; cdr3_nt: TGCGCCAGCAGCTTGGGTGGGGGTCGAGAGACCCAGTACTTC; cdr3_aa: CASSLGGGRETQYF
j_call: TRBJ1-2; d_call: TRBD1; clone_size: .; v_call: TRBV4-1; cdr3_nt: TGCGCCAGCAGTCCCAGTGGGGACAGGGGGCGGTCGGAGGGCTACACCTTC; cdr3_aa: CASSPSGDRGRSEGYTF